This entry lists 8 T cell receptor beta chains sequenced from one sample in a study of T cells in Graves' hyperthyroidism and ophthalmopathy. What was amplified from RNA transcripts were TCR beta CDR3 regions. The TCR CDR3 was amplified in a first-round RT-PCR using the HTBI primer set. TCRdb passed the multiplex PCR reads through MiXCR, listing each CDR3 protein once. The data hold about 360,000 distinct CDR3 sequences, with about 12% observed a single time. Sequences were obtained from blood. These receptors all stem from a woman aged 18-35 years with Graves' hyperthyroidism.

This clonotype was seen many times. The genes are TRBV20-1 and TRBJ1-1; maybe TRBD1 (6 bases). V dropped 8 bases and J dropped 4 bases, with 20 bases sitting between them. The CDR3 is 14 residues long. Germline-derived CDR1 and CDR2 are DFQATT and SNEGSKA (reference sequence). The CDR3 region is CSPLPGGFSTEAFF. In nucleotides, the CDR3 is TGCAGTCCACTCCCGGGGGGCTTCAGCACTGAAGCTTTCTTT.

This clonotype came up many times. The genes are TRBV2 and TRBJ2-3; weak D call: TRBD2 (5 bases). CDR1 and CDR2 (germline): SNHLY, FYNNEI. This CDR3 region has 15 residues. The germline V and J ends were trimmed by 8 bases and 1 base, with 16 bases remaining between them. The CDR3 reads CASELLPEGTDTQYF. In nucleotides, the CDR3 is TGTGCCAGCGAGCTACTCCCGGAGGGCACAGATACGCAGTATTTT.

This chain joins TRBV19 and TRBJ1-2; the match to TRBD1 covers 7 bases. CDR3 length: 16 amino acids. The germline V gene encodes CDR1 LNHDA and CDR2 SQIVND (reference sequence). V lost 3 bases to trimming and J lost 4 bases; unmatched junction nucleotides: 11. The CDR3 is CASSMGQPQYGYGYTF. Written as DNA, the CDR3 is TGTGCCAGTAGTATGGGACAGCCGCAATACGGCTATGGCTACACCTTC.

The chain employs TRBV7-9 and TRBJ2-3, with 8 bases lining up with TRBD1. Trimming removed 3 bases from V and 4 bases from J; junction bases left unmatched: 6. This CDR3 is built from 15 residues. Germline CDR1 is SEHNR and CDR2 is FQNEAQ (reference sequence). CDR3 region: CASSFRQGASDTQYF. For the CDR3, the DNA is TGTGCCAGCAGCTTTAGGCAGGGGGCCTCAGATACGCAGTATTTT.

This clonotype was recorded many times. This chain links TRBV28 with TRBJ2-5, with 8 nucleotides matching TRBD1. This CDR3 has 19 residues. Germline V CDR1 and CDR2: MDHEN, SYDVKM. V was clipped by 4 bases and J by 6 bases; unmatched bases: 22. CDR3 loop: CASSSTGTGGGVARQTQYF. Written as DNA, the CDR3 is TGTGCCAGCAGTTCAACCGGGACAGGCGGTGGGGTGGCCAGGCAGACCCAGTACTTC.

This clonotype appeared many times. The V and J genes are TRBV7-9 and TRBJ2-5; 7 bases map to TRBD1. The CDR3 is 14 residues long. Germline V gives CDR1 SEHNR, CDR2 FQNEAQ (reference sequence). V shed 4 bases, J shed 2 bases, and the junction held 4 bases outside the gene matches. The CDR3 DNA sequence: TGTGCCAGCAGCTCCGGGACAGTACAAGAGACCCAGTACTTC. It specifies CASSSGTVQETQYF.

This clonotype showed up many times. V is TRBV4-2 and J is TRBJ2-7; D possibly matches TRBD1 or TRBD2 (6 bases each). The V gene's germline CDR1 is LGHNA and CDR2 YNFKEQ. Trimming took off 1 base at V and 3 bases at J, with 13 bases between the two ends. The CDR3 sequence is 15 residues long. CDR3 residues: CASSQVGGLVYEQYF. The CDR3 DNA follows: TGTGCCAGCAGCCAAGTCGGGGGCCTAGTCTACGAGCAGTACTTC.

The sample holds many counts of this clonotype. The chain uses TRBV7-9 and TRBJ2-1; the D call may be TRBD1 or TRBD2 (5 bases each). This CDR3 is built from 18 residues. CDR1 is SEHNR, CDR2 FQNEAQ, per germline (reference sequence). V was cut by 2 bases and J by 1 base, with 18 bases left in between. CDR3 amino acids: CASSLYRDPHGSYNEQFF. The CDR3 DNA follows: TGTGCCAGCAGCTTATACCGGGACCCACATGGATCCTACAATGAGCAGTTCTTC.